This T cell receptor beta chain appears in the sequencing data of a study of neoadjuvant nivolumab and ipilimumab in lung cancer. Study context: Nivolumab 3 mg/kg was given days 1, 15 and 29, plus ipilimumab 1 mg/kg day 1 in combination. Study observations and caveats: Resected tumors had greater TCR richness and clonality than uninvolved lung. Higher pretherapy blood TCR richness went with higher resected-tumor richness. Only two of four nivolumab-treated tumors gained richness and clonality by surgery.

Concerning this clone: What it binds is not known.

Trimming left V 0 bases short and J 4 bases short, with 16 bases between. CDR3 length: 17 amino acids. The germline V gene encodes CDR1 MGHRA and CDR2 YSYEKL. Profiling relied on immunoSEQ multiplex PCR, and the TCRdb table lists in-frame clones only, not all of them. Of roughly 7,300 clones in the sample, approximately 89% were seen once. The sequenced sample was tumor tissue, obtained after neoadjuvant nivolumab, alone or with ipilimumab, at or shortly before surgery. The V gene is TRBV4-1, the J gene TRBJ2-1; weak D call: TRBD2 (6 bases). The TCR sequence derives from an adult with non-small cell lung cancer. CDR3 nucleotides: TGCGCCAGCAGCCAAGATGGACGGGGGATAGGTTACAATGAGCAGTTCTTC. Translated: CASSQDGRGIGYNEQFF.